Listed below are T cell receptor beta chains from one sample, sequenced in a study of blood T cell repertoires in COVID-19. Generated by immunoSEQ multiplex PCR, the TCRdb table keeps only in-frame clones and is missing some. The table shows 270,000 or so clones, with around 84% occurring only once. Specimen: peripheral blood. Receptors were obtained from a human donor with COVID-19, enrolled during active disease. The donor label of this sample is uncertain. Both conserved end residues are trimmed from each CDR3. Fields, in order: clone size, CDR3 length, J gene, V gene, CDR3 protein. Clone size appears in some rows only: once, few, many, or a class for an expanded clone.

clone size: .; CDR3 length: 9; J gene: TRBJ2-1; V gene: TRBV14; CDR3 protein: ASSSLDEQF
clone size: few; CDR3 length: 12; J gene: TRBJ1-1; V gene: TRBV5-1; CDR3 protein: ASSSQGRDTEAF
clone size: .; CDR3 length: 13; J gene: TRBJ2-3; V gene: TRBV27; CDR3 protein: ASSFGTSGMDTQY
clone size: .; CDR3 length: 15; J gene: TRBJ2-3; V gene: TRBV6-2/TRBV6-3; CDR3 protein: ASSYEGRLAPRNTQY
clone size: .; CDR3 length: 12; J gene: TRBJ2-1; V gene: TRBV6-6; CDR3 protein: AGRLAGSYNEQF
clone size: .; CDR3 length: 16; J gene: TRBJ2-6; V gene: TRBV27; CDR3 protein: ASSLAGEFFGGANVLT
clone size: .; CDR3 length: 14; J gene: TRBJ1-2; V gene: TRBV28; CDR3 protein: ASSVLTSRRNYGYT
clone size: .; CDR3 length: 17; J gene: TRBJ2-7; V gene: TRBV9; CDR3 protein: ASSVGYPTSGRLPYEQY
clone size: .; CDR3 length: 13; J gene: TRBJ2-3; V gene: TRBV19; CDR3 protein: ASSMGQVGTDTQY
clone size: .; CDR3 length: 13; J gene: TRBJ1-5; V gene: TRBV28; CDR3 protein: ASSFRVGENQPQH
clone size: .; CDR3 length: 12; J gene: TRBJ1-2; V gene: TRBV6-5; CDR3 protein: ASSWTAPRYGYT
clone size: once; CDR3 length: 14; J gene: TRBJ2-3; V gene: TRBV28; CDR3 protein: ASSPGLAGDLDTQY
clone size: .; CDR3 length: 12; J gene: TRBJ1-1; V gene: TRBV18; CDR3 protein: ASSPPSRDTEAF
clone size: .; CDR3 length: 13; J gene: TRBJ1-4; V gene: TRBV28; CDR3 protein: ASSLWGLINEKLF
clone size: .; CDR3 length: 12; J gene: TRBJ2-1; V gene: TRBV24-1; CDR3 protein: ATSVRGSYNEQF
clone size: .; CDR3 length: 16; J gene: TRBJ2-6; V gene: TRBV4-2; CDR3 protein: ASSQDEIGGSGANVLT
clone size: .; CDR3 length: 11; J gene: TRBJ1-5; V gene: TRBV27; CDR3 protein: ASSYQYNQPQH
clone size: once; CDR3 length: 12; J gene: TRBJ1-6; V gene: TRBV20-1; CDR3 protein: SASPPRGYSTLH
clone size: .; CDR3 length: 12; J gene: TRBJ2-7; V gene: TRBV28; CDR3 protein: ASSLGGFSHEQY
clone size: .; CDR3 length: 13; J gene: TRBJ2-1; V gene: TRBV6-4; CDR3 protein: ASSALAGVRNEQF
clone size: few; CDR3 length: 13; J gene: TRBJ2-2; V gene: TRBV11-3; CDR3 protein: ASSLGGLGTGELF
clone size: .; CDR3 length: 14; J gene: TRBJ1-1; V gene: TRBV7-9; CDR3 protein: ASSRGQGAYSAEAF
clone size: few; CDR3 length: 13; J gene: TRBJ2-4; V gene: TRBV29-1; CDR3 protein: SVARTGTSEDIQY
clone size: few; CDR3 length: 14; J gene: TRBJ2-5; V gene: TRBV11-3; CDR3 protein: ASSPRTAGFQETQY
clone size: .; CDR3 length: 13; J gene: TRBJ2-7; V gene: TRBV16; CDR3 protein: ASSQLTGQRYEQY
clone size: .; CDR3 length: 13; J gene: TRBJ2-1; V gene: TRBV29-1; CDR3 protein: SVLALQGTHNEQF
clone size: .; CDR3 length: 14; J gene: TRBJ2-5; V gene: TRBV19; CDR3 protein: ASSSPSGRAGETQY
clone size: once; CDR3 length: 15; J gene: TRBJ2-6; V gene: TRBV28; CDR3 protein: ASSLGTASSGANVLT
clone size: .; CDR3 length: 11; J gene: TRBJ1-2; V gene: TRBV28; CDR3 protein: ASSLPDSYGYT
clone size: .; CDR3 length: 13; J gene: TRBJ2-7; V gene: TRBV7-6; CDR3 protein: ASSLGPSTTYEQY
clone size: .; CDR3 length: 14; J gene: TRBJ2-7; V gene: TRBV9; CDR3 protein: ASSPTTGQDSYEQY
clone size: .; CDR3 length: 14; J gene: TRBJ1-6; V gene: TRBV5-6; CDR3 protein: ASSSYRDRGYSPLH
clone size: .; CDR3 length: 12; J gene: TRBJ1-1; V gene: TRBV19; CDR3 protein: ASSRDSMNTEAF
clone size: .; CDR3 length: 13; J gene: TRBJ2-3; V gene: TRBV6-5; CDR3 protein: ASRRQGAGTDTQY
clone size: .; CDR3 length: 13; J gene: TRBJ2-7; V gene: TRBV5-4; CDR3 protein: ASSPLDAGAYEQY
clone size: .; CDR3 length: 14; J gene: TRBJ2-2; V gene: TRBV12-5; CDR3 protein: ASGPLDYGNTGELF
clone size: .; CDR3 length: 14; J gene: TRBJ2-3; V gene: TRBV5-1; CDR3 protein: ASSLVLAGDADTQY
clone size: .; CDR3 length: 12; J gene: TRBJ1-4; V gene: TRBV6-5; CDR3 protein: ASSYPGTNEKLF
clone size: .; CDR3 length: 15; J gene: TRBJ2-1; V gene: TRBV19; CDR3 protein: ASSIEVGRLGYNEQF
clone size: many; CDR3 length: 11; J gene: TRBJ1-1; V gene: TRBV27; CDR3 protein: ASSTGMNTEAF
clone size: .; CDR3 length: 12; J gene: TRBJ2-3; V gene: TRBV30; CDR3 protein: AWSVGGTTDTQY
clone size: .; CDR3 length: 10; J gene: TRBJ1-1; V gene: TRBV24-1; CDR3 protein: ATSDPSGEAF
clone size: .; CDR3 length: 11; J gene: TRBJ1-2; V gene: TRBV28; CDR3 protein: ASWGQGYYGYT
clone size: .; CDR3 length: 15; J gene: TRBJ1-4; V gene: TRBV3-1/TRBV3-2; CDR3 protein: ASSQDRGGAGFEKLF
clone size: .; CDR3 length: 14; J gene: TRBJ2-5; V gene: TRBV28; CDR3 protein: ASSTPGTGVQETQY
clone size: .; CDR3 length: 11; J gene: TRBJ2-2; V gene: TRBV5-1; CDR3 protein: ASSSKDSGELF
clone size: .; CDR3 length: 15; J gene: TRBJ2-2; V gene: TRBV7-3; CDR3 protein: ASSRQTSGRGTGELF
clone size: .; CDR3 length: 11; J gene: TRBJ2-7; V gene: TRBV12-3/TRBV12-4; CDR3 protein: ASSLTRVDEQY
clone size: few; CDR3 length: 9; J gene: TRBJ1-1; V gene: TRBV19; CDR3 protein: ASSMGGEAF
clone size: .; CDR3 length: 14; J gene: TRBJ1-2; V gene: TRBV6-5; CDR3 protein: ASSYSRQATNYGYT
clone size: few; CDR3 length: 12; J gene: TRBJ2-7; V gene: TRBV19; CDR3 protein: ASSPRTDSYEQY
clone size: few; CDR3 length: 13; J gene: TRBJ1-5; V gene: TRBV19; CDR3 protein: ASSTRQGGNQPQH
clone size: .; CDR3 length: 11; J gene: TRBJ2-1; V gene: TRBV24-1; CDR3 protein: ATGDSSYNEQF
clone size: few; CDR3 length: 16; J gene: TRBJ1-4; V gene: TRBV11-2; CDR3 protein: ASSLIRGGSSTNEKLF
clone size: .; CDR3 length: 11; J gene: TRBJ2-5; V gene: TRBV12-3/TRBV12-4; CDR3 protein: ASSGDRQETQY
clone size: .; CDR3 length: 13; J gene: TRBJ1-2; V gene: TRBV9; CDR3 protein: ASSTDIGQGYGYT
clone size: few; CDR3 length: 13; J gene: TRBJ1-1; V gene: TRBV6-2/TRBV6-3; CDR3 protein: ASSYSRTVNTEAF